This entry lists 19 T cell receptor beta chains sequenced from one sample in a study of monozygotic twins with inflammatory bowel disease. With the 5' RACE reads reprocessed, TCRdb shows one record per CDR3 protein and no DNA. The sample includes more than 300,000 distinct CDR3 sequences. Sequencing used blood. These receptor sequences come from a human donor with ulcerative colitis or Crohn's disease, or a healthy co-twin of an affected twin (not recorded which).

The genes are TRBV20-1 and TRBJ2-1. The CDR3 has 12 amino acids. From germline, CDR1 is DFQATT and CDR2 SNEGSKA (reference sequence). CDR3 loop: CSARETNNEQFF.

The chain employs TRBV29-1 and TRBJ1-1; TCRdb's assignment of TRBD1 cannot be checked, as there is no DNA. This CDR3 contains 13 residues. Germline CDR1 SQVTM, CDR2 ANQGSEA. The CDR3 spells CSVGPNPGTEAFF.

The chain links TRBV7-7 to TRBJ2-5; checking the TCRdb D call of TRBD1 is not possible without DNA. CDR1 and CDR2 (germline): SSHAT, FNYEAQ (reference sequence). The CDR3 consists of 13 residues. The CDR3 loop reads CASSTGPPEVQYF.

The V and J genes are TRBV9 and TRBJ2-3. This CDR3 is 14 amino acids long. Germline lookup yields CDR1 SGDLS and CDR2 YYNGEE. The CDR3 here is CASSVVSPPDTQYF.

V is TRBV4-3 and J is TRBJ2-3. The CDR3 sequence is 13 residues long. Germline V gives CDR1 LGHNA, CDR2 YSLEER. CDR3 sequence reads: CASSLTRPDTQYF.

The gene calls are TRBV5-4 and TRBJ2-5; the D gene TCRdb calls, TRBD1, cannot be checked with no DNA. Germline V gives CDR1 SGHNT, CDR2 YYREEE (reference sequence). This CDR3 is 16 amino acids long. CDR3 protein: CASSPPSGSREETQYF.

V gene TRBV9 combines with J gene TRBJ2-3; TCRdb returns TRBD2, unconfirmable since there is no DNA. CDR1 and CDR2 from the germline V gene are SGDLS and YYNGEE. The CDR3 has 17 amino acids. The CDR3 reads CASSPRFGRENTDTQYF.

This chain connects TRBV4-1 to TRBJ2-7; as DNA is missing, the TRBD1 call by TCRdb cannot be tested. CDR1 and CDR2 from the germline V gene are MGHRA and YSYEKL. The CDR3 spans 16 residues. CDR3 sequence reads: CASSQARGGLVYEQYF.

The V and J genes are TRBV5-4 and TRBJ2-1. Per germline, CDR1 SGHNT and CDR2 YYREEE (reference sequence). This CDR3 has 14 residues. The CDR3 region is CASSSAISYNEQFF.

The rearrangement joins TRBV25-1 to TRBJ2-3. The germline V gene has CDR1 MGHDK and CDR2 SYGVNS. The CDR3 consists of 13 residues. CDR3: CASSEGVERTQYF.

The chain employs TRBV5-1 and TRBJ2-3; TCRdb reports TRBD2, a call that lacks DNA to check it against. The CDR3 is 16 amino acids. Germline CDR1 reads SGHRS; CDR2 reads YFSETQ. The CDR3 sequence is CASSPRGASGTDTQYF. Using reference TRBV5-1 and TRBJ2-3 for the parts outside the CDR3, the full variable domain is KAGVTQTPRYLIKTRGQQVTLSCSPISGHRSVSWYQQTPGQGLQFLFEYFSETQRNKGNFPGRFSGRQFSNSRSEMNVSTLELGDSALYLCASSPRGASGTDTQYFGPGTRLTVL.

This rearrangement joins TRBV6-5 to TRBJ1-2. The CDR3 contains 11 residues. Germline V gene lookup returns CDR1 MNHEY and CDR2 SVGAGI. The chain's CDR3 is CASSLNGGYTF.

J is TRBJ1-4 and V is TRBV19; the TCRdb D gene call, TRBD1, has no DNA to confirm it. Germline values: CDR1 LNHDA, CDR2 SQIVND (reference sequence). This CDR3 contains 14 residues. This chain's CDR3 is CASIDRGYNEKLFF.

V gene TRBV5-1 combines with J gene TRBJ1-5; TCRdb selects TRBD1, and the lack of DNA leaves this call unchecked. Looked up from germline, CDR1 is SGHRS and CDR2 is YFSETQ. This CDR3 comprises 15 residues. CDR3 loop: CASSLEGRSNQPQHF.

This sequence joins TRBV7-7 and TRBJ2-5; lacking DNA, the TRBD1 call made by TCRdb goes unchecked. The CDR3 consists of 14 residues. CDR1 and CDR2 (germline): SSHAT, FNYEAQ (reference sequence). This CDR3 is CASSSTGLGETQYF.

The chain combines TRBV5-8 with TRBJ2-2. The CDR3 runs to 14 residues. CDR1 and CDR2 (germline): SGHTS, YDEGEE. This chain's CDR3 is CASSLDPNTGELFF.

The genes are TRBV7-2 and TRBJ2-7; absent DNA, TCRdb's TRBD2 call cannot be checked. The CDR3 is made up of 14 amino acids. Germline V CDR1 and CDR2: SGHTA, FQGNSA. The CDR3 sequence is CASSNGRASYEQYF.

The genes are TRBV7-2 and TRBJ2-1; TCRdb selects TRBD2, and the lack of DNA leaves this call unchecked. The germline V gene encodes CDR1 SGHTA and CDR2 FQGNSA. This CDR3 has 14 amino acids. The CDR3 sequence: CASSPAYQAVEQFF.

The chain couples TRBV20-1 to TRBJ2-2; with no DNA, the TCRdb D assignment of TRBD2 cannot be verified. This CDR3 is built from 17 residues. The germline gives CDR1 DFQATT, CDR2 SNEGSKA (reference sequence). The CDR3 reads CSASGTSGGRYTGELFF.